A selection of T cell receptor beta chains follows, all from one sample in a study of vaccination and CD4 T cells after COVID-19. TCRdb recomputed calls from the PCR reads with MiXCR, one row per CDR3 protein. Among around 19,000 distinct CDR3 sequences listed, around three quarters were seen once. Antigen specificity for these receptors is unknown. Sequencing was performed on CD4+ T cells from blood, cultured in vitro. These receptors all stem from a human donor who had recovered from COVID-19. CDR3s include the opening cysteine and the closing phenylalanine or tryptophan. A D gene is named only where the DNA matches it firmly. Rows may omit the clone size; those that give it use once, few, many or a size class.

>TRBV7-2|.|TRBJ2-5|TRBD2
TGTGCCAGCAGCTTACGCCCCCTAGCGGGAGGCGAGACCCAGTACTTC
CASSLRPLAGGETQYF
>TRBV20-1|once|TRBJ2-1|TRBD2
TGCAGTGCTCAGCGACTAGCGGAGCCCTACAATGAGCAGTTCTTC
CSAQRLAEPYNEQFF
>TRBV6-1|few|TRBJ1-2|.
TGTGCCAGCAGCCTAAACCCTGACCAGTACTATGGCTACACCTTC
CASSLNPDQYYGYTF
>TRBV19|few|TRBJ1-6|.
TGTGCCAGTAGCGGGACTTCTAATTCACCCCTCCACTTT
CASSGTSNSPLHF
>TRBV5-1|.|TRBJ2-7|.
TGCGCCAGCAGCTCCGAGGGCGAGCAGTACTTC
CASSSEGEQYF
>TRBV7-9|.|TRBJ1-1|.
TGTGCCAGCAGCTTAGGAGGTGCGGGGGCGTGGACTGAAGCTTTCTTT
CASSLGGAGAWTEAFF
>TRBV24-1|.|TRBJ2-1|TRBD2
TGTGCCACCAGTGATCTGGGACTAGCGGGGTACAATGAGCAGTTCTTC
CATSDLGLAGYNEQFF
>TRBV19|few|TRBJ1-1|.
TGTGCCAGTATTGGAGTTCTGGGGGACACTGAAGCTTTCTTT
CASIGVLGDTEAFF
>TRBV4-3|.|TRBJ2-3|.
TGCGCCAGCAGCCAAGATGGCGGCACAGATACGCAGTATTTT
CASSQDGGTDTQYF
>TRBV19|few|TRBJ2-7|.
TGTGCCAGTAGTAAGGCAGGGGAAAGAGGGCAGTACTTC
CASSKAGERGQYF
>TRBV18|.|TRBJ2-3|.
TGTGCCAGCTCACTTTTAGATACGCAGTATTTT
CASSLLDTQYF
>TRBV25-1|few|TRBJ2-2|TRBD2
TGTGCCAGCAGAGACCCCGGGACTAGGGTCGGGGAGCTGTTTTTT
CASRDPGTRVGELFF
>TRBV28|.|TRBJ1-1|.
TGTGCCAGCAGGGAGAAGGGGCGGACTGAAGCTTTCTTT
CASREKGRTEAFF
>TRBV2|.|TRBJ1-2|.
TGTGCCAGCAGTGAGTCCGGCCTCTATGGCTACACCTTC
CASSESGLYGYTF
>TRBV7-2|.|TRBJ1-5|TRBD1
TGTGCCAGCAGTTTTGGCCTGGACAGGGGGCTATTTCAGCCCCAGCATTTT
CASSFGLDRGLFQPQHF
>TRBV14|.|TRBJ2-1|TRBD2
TGTGCCAGCAGCCACCTCCTAGCGGGAGGCACGTCCGGTGAGCAGTTCTTC
CASSHLLAGGTSGEQFF
>TRBV19|.|TRBJ2-3|TRBD1
TGTGCCAGTAGTATGTGGGGGACAGGCAACACAGATACGCAGTATTTT
CASSMWGTGNTDTQYF
>TRBV15|.|TRBJ1-1|TRBD1
TGTGCCACCAGCAGAGATTCTCTGGGGACAGCGGCTTTCTTT
CATSRDSLGTAAFF
>TRBV6-5|.|TRBJ1-6|.
TGTGCCAGCAGTTACGAGGAGGGATCACCCCTCCACTTT
CASSYEEGSPLHF
>TRBV7-3|.|TRBJ2-7|TRBD2
TGTGCCAGCAGCTTACTTGCGGGAGGCAAGGCCGAGCAGTACTTC
CASSLLAGGKAEQYF
>TRBV6-5|few|TRBJ1-6|.
TGTGCCAGCAGTTACTCGAGCGGGACCCCAAATTCACCCCTCCACTTT
CASSYSSGTPNSPLHF
>TRBV11-3|.|TRBJ2-3|TRBD1
TGTGCCAGCAGCCCCGACAGGGGGTCACCTTATACGCAGTATTTT
CASSPDRGSPYTQYF
>TRBV18|.|TRBJ1-2|TRBD1
TGTGCCAGCTCACCCCACCGACAGGGAAACTATGGCTACACCTTC
CASSPHRQGNYGYTF